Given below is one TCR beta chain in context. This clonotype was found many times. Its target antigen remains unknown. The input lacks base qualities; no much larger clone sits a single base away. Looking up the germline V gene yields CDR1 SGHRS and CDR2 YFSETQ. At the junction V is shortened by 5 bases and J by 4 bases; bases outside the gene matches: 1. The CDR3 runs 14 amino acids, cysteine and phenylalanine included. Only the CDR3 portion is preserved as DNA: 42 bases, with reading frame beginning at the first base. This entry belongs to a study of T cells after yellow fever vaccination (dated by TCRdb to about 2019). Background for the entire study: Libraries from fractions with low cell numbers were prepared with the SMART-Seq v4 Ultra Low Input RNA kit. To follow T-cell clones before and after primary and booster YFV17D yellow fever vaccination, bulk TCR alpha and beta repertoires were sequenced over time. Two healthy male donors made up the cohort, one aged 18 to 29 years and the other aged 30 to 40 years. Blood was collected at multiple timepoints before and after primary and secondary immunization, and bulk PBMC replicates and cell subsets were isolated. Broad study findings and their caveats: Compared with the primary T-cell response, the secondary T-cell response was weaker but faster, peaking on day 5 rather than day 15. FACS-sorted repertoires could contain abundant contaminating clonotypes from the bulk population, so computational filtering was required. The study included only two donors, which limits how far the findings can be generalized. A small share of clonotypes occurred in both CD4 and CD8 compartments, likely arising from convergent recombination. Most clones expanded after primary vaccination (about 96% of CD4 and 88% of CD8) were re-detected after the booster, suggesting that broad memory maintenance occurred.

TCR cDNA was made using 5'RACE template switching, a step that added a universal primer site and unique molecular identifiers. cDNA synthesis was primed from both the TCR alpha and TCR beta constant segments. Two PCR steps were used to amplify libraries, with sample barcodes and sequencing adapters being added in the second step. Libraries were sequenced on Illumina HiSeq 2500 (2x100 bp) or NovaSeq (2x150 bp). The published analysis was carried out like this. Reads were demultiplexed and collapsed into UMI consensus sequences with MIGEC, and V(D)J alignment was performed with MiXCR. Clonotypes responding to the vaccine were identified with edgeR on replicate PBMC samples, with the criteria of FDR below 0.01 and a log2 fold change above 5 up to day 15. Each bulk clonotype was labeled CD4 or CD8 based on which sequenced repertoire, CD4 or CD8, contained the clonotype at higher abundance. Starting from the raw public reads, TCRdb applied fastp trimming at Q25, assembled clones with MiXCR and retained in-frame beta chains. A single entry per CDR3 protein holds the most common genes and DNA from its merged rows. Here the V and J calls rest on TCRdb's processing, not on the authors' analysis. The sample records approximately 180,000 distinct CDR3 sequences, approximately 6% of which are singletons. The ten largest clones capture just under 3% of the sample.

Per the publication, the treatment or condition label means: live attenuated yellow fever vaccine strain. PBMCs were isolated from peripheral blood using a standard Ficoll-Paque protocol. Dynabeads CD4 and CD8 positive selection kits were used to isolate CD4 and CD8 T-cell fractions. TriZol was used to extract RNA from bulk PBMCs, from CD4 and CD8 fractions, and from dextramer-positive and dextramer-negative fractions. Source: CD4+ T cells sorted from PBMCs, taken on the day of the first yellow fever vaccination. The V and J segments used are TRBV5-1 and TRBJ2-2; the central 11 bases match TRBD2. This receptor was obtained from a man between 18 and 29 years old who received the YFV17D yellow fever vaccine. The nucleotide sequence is TGCGCCAGCAGAGGACTAGCGGGCACCGGGGAGCTGTTTTTT. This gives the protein CASRGLAGTGELFF.